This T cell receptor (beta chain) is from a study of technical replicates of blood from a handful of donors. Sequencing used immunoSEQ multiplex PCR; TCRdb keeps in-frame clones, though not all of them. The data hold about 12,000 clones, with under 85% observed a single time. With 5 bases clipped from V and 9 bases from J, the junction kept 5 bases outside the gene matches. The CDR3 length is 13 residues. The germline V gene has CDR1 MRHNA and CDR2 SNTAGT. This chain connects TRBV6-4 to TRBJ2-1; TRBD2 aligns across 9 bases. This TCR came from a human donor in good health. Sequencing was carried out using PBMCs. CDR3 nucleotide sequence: TGTGCCAGCAGTCTAGCGGGAAGGGCTGAGCAGTTCTTC. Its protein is CASSLAGRAEQFF.